This T cell receptor (beta chain) was documented in a study of identical twins. Study observations and caveats: Memory repertoires showed no such pattern, whereas abundant cord blood beta clonotypes carried fewer insertions.

As for this clonotype: Its target is not known.

Looked up from germline, CDR1 is SGHRS and CDR2 is YFSETQ. V dropped 4 bases and J dropped 2 bases, with 21 bases sitting between them. The CDR3 totals 18 residues. Unique molecular identifiers were in the cDNA, with template-switch universal primer binding. TCRdb recomputed calls from the 5' RACE reads with MiXCR, one row per CDR3 protein. The sample lists 520,000 or so distinct CDR3 sequences, roughly a fifth occurring once. These same data were also listed under a study on T cells expressing NK-cell markers. That source reports: Of the CD8+ T cell pool in over 5 donors, roughly 1.0-8% was accounted for by dominant NKG2C+ clonotypes.

The receptor's source is a woman younger than 30 in good health. The sequenced sample was CD4+ T cells sorted from blood. The rearrangement joins TRBV5-1 to TRBJ1-4; TRBD1 might be the D (5 bases). CDR3 amino acids: CASSIGGALRRTNEKLFF. The CDR3 DNA follows: TGCGCCAGCAGCATAGGCGGGGCACTTCGCCGGACTAATGAAAAACTGTTTTTT.